Listed below are T cell receptor beta chains from one sample, sequenced in a study of graft-versus-host responses after intestinal transplantation. The protocol was immunoSEQ multiplex PCR, while the TCRdb copy is restricted to in-frame clones and leaves out a portion. Of roughly 36,000 clones listed, over 80% are singletons. Sequences were derived from PBMCs, sampled around 1,000 days after transplant. The receptor source for this set is a human patient who received an intestinal transplant, so some T cells may come from the graft donor. Each CDR3 is given with its conserved first and last residue. A D gene is named only where the DNA matches it firmly. Clone size is given for some rows only: seen once, a few or many times, or a class if the clone is expanded.

D | J | size | V | CDR3 | DNA
TRBD2 | TRBJ2-3 | - | TRBV7-3 | CASSLRLAGDSDTQYF | TGTGCCAGCAGCCTTCGACTAGCGGGAGACTCAGATACGCAGTATTTT
- | TRBJ1-3 | - | TRBV11-2 | CASSLAGSGNTIYF | TGTGCCAGCAGCTTAGCGGGGTCTGGAAACACCATATATTTT
- | TRBJ1-1 | - | TRBV18 | CASSPGAAGGLYSRAFF | TGTGCCAGCTCACCAGGGGCCGCTGGGGGGCTTTATAGTCGAGCTTTCTTT
- | TRBJ1-3 | - | TRBV29-1 | CSVISATSGNTIYF | TGCAGCGTGATCAGCGCTACCTCTGGAAACACCATATATTTT
TRBD1 | TRBJ1-2 | - | TRBV7-9 | CASSPNRGPGGYTF | TGTGCCAGCAGTCCTAACAGGGGGCCGGGTGGCTACACCTTC
TRBD1 | TRBJ1-2 | - | TRBV7-9 | CASSSQGQGVLGYTF | TGTGCCAGCAGCTCCCAGGGACAGGGAGTTCTTGGCTACACCTTC
- | TRBJ1-6 | - | TRBV7-8 | CASSTQTRGGFYNSPLHF | TGTGCCAGCAGCACCCAGACCAGGGGTGGGTTCTATAATTCACCCCTCCACTTT
- | TRBJ1-1 | - | TRBV10-3 | CAISDFRGPFEAFF | TGTGCCATCAGCGACTTCCGGGGGCCCTTTGAAGCTTTCTTT
- | TRBJ1-1 | - | TRBV5-5 | CASSLSGFSKNTEAFF | TGTGCCAGCAGCTTGTCAGGGTTTAGTAAGAACACTGAAGCTTTCTTT
- | TRBJ1-5 | - | TRBV5-7 | CASSLVSEQQDQPQHF | TGTGCCAGCAGCTTGGTGTCCGAACAGCAGGATCAGCCCCAGCATTTT
- | TRBJ2-5 | once | TRBV5-1 | CASSPLVEGTQYF | TGCGCCAGCAGCCCCTTGGTTGAGGGAACCCAGTACTTC
- | TRBJ2-7 | - | TRBV29-1 | CSGGSPYEQYF | TGCAGCGGCGGAAGCCCCTACGAGCAGTACTTC
TRBD2 | TRBJ2-7 | - | TRBV15 | CATSSWSGRGSYEQYF | TGTGCCACCAGCAGCTGGAGCGGGAGGGGGTCCTACGAGCAGTACTTC
- | TRBJ1-1 | - | TRBV5-1 | CASSLGRSGTEAFF | TGCGCCAGCAGCTTGGGGCGTTCCGGCACTGAAGCTTTCTTT
- | TRBJ1-2 | - | TRBV6-5 | CASSLRHNYGYTF | TGTGCCAGCAGCTTGAGACATAACTATGGCTACACCTTC
TRBD1 | TRBJ2-3 | - | TRBV28 | CASSHPTGGYTDTQYF | TGTGCCAGCAGTCACCCGACAGGGGGCTACACAGATACGCAGTATTTT
- | TRBJ2-3 | few | TRBV5-4 | CASSTSAGATDTQYF | TGTGCCAGCAGCACCTCTGCGGGGGCCACAGATACGCAGTATTTT
TRBD2 | TRBJ2-2 | - | TRBV5-3 | CASSSGLAPGELFF | TGTGCCAGCAGCTCGGGACTAGCGCCCGGGGAGCTGTTTTTT
- | TRBJ2-2 | - | TRBV4-2 | CASSQDPTGELFF | TGTGCCAGCAGCCAAGATCCCACCGGGGAGCTGTTTTTT
TRBD2 | TRBJ2-1 | - | TRBV27 | CASMLAGGYNEQFF | TGTGCCAGTATGCTAGCGGGAGGCTACAATGAGCAGTTCTTC
- | TRBJ2-2 | - | TRBV30 | CAWSVGPAGDTGELFF | TGTGCCTGGAGTGTAGGGCCGGCCGGGGACACCGGGGAGCTGTTTTTT
- | TRBJ2-1 | - | TRBV28 | CASTSGAGSSNEQFF | TGTGCCAGCACCTCGGGGGCCGGTTCTTCCAATGAGCAGTTCTTC
- | TRBJ2-2 | - | TRBV19 | CASSKGQGGELFF | TGTGCCAGTAGTAAAGGGCAGGGAGGGGAGCTGTTTTTT
- | TRBJ2-5 | - | TRBV4-1 | CASSQVGQGETQYF | TGCGCCAGCAGCCAAGTGGGGCAGGGAGAGACCCAGTACTTC
- | TRBJ2-3 | - | TRBV19 | CASSSGVEDTQYF | TGTGCCAGTAGTAGCGGGGTTGAAGATACGCAGTATTTT
TRBD1 | TRBJ1-3 | - | TRBV6-6 | CASSPTGQNTIYF | TGTGCCAGCAGCCCGACAGGGCAGAACACCATATATTTT
- | TRBJ2-3 | few | TRBV11-1 | CASSLWSRESDTQYF | TGTGCCAGCAGCTTATGGTCCAGGGAGTCAGATACGCAGTATTTT
- | TRBJ1-2 | - | TRBV5-4 | CASSLARSDYGYTF | TGTGCCAGCAGCTTGGCGAGATCCGACTATGGCTACACCTTC
TRBD2 | TRBJ2-7 | - | TRBV2 | CASTGLAGGRYEQYF | TGTGCCAGCACCGGACTAGCGGGAGGGCGGTACGAGCAGTACTTC
- | TRBJ1-5 | - | TRBV6-1 | CASSKVPDTQPQHF | TGTGCCAGCTCCAAAGTACCGGACACTCAGCCCCAGCATTTT
- | TRBJ2-1 | - | TRBV28 | CASRLYNEQFF | TGTGCCAGCAGGCTTTACAATGAGCAGTTCTTC
TRBD2 | TRBJ2-3 | - | TRBV11-3 | CASSSRTSGGGLDTQYF | TGTGCCAGCAGCTCACGGACTAGCGGGGGGGGATTAGATACGCAGTATTTT